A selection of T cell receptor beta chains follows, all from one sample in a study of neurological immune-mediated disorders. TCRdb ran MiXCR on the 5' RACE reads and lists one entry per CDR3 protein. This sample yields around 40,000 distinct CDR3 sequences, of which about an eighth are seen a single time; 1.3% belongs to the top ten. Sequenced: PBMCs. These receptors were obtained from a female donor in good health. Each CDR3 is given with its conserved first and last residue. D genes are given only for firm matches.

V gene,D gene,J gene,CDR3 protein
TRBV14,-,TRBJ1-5,CASSQWQGQPQHF
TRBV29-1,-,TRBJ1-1,CSVGPPKAIPNTEAFF
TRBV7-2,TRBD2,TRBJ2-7,CASSPLGLASYEQYF
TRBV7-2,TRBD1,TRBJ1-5,CASSGRTGDDQPQHF
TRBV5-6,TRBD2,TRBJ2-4,CASSLRLAGGAKNIQYF
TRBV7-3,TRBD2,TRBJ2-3,CASRSGTSGTDTQYF
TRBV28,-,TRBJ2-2,CASRTSRSANTGELFF
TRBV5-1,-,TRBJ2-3,CASYRDLGADTQYF
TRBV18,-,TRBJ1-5,CASSATGSNQPQHF
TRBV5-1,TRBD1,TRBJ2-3,CASSWGGQGLTVTQYF
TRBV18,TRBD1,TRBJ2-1,CASSLHPPGTGGRDEQFF
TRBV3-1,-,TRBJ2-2,CASSQLLGATGELFF
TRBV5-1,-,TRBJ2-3,CASSLGGTTDTQYF
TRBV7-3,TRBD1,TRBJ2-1,CASSSTGTGWYNEQFF
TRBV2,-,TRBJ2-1,CASSEVGGDSFFNEQFF
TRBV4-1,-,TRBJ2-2,CASSRGYTNTGELFF
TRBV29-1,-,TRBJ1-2,CSVEDGRTPGLHGYTF
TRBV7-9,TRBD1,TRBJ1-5,CASSPGTGGNQPQHF
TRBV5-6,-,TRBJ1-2,CASSLPGSRKYTF
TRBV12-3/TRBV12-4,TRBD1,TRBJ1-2,CASSLSPSTGGSYGYTF
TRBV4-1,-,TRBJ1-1,CASRHLVGGNTEAFF
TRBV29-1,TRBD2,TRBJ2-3,CSVEASGGDTQYF
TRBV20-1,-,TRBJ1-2,CSAAFNYGYTF
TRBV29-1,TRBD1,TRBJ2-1,CSVTGTGRREQFF
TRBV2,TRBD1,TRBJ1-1,CASGNRGNTEAFF
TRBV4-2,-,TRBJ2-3,CASSQVPSVDTQYF
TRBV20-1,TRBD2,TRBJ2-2,CSALSGTSGGVNTGELFF
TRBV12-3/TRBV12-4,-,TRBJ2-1,CASSTWGGGPQFF
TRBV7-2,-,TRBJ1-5,CASSLGDGVGNQPQHF
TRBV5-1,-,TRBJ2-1,CASSLGTNEQFF
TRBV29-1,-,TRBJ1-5,CSVLYDARMGQPQHF
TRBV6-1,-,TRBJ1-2,CASSAHRSDYGYTF
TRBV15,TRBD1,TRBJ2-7,CATSSGTGVSYEQYF
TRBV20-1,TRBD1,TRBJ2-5,CSARSDRAQETQYF
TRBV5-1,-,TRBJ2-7,CASSFPRDGFRYEQYF
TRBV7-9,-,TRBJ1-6,CASSLSQNNSPLHF
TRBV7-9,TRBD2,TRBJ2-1,CASSFTSGGTIQQFF
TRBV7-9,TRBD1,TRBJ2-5,CASSLGGALALTQETQYF
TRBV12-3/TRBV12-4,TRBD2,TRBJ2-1,CASRPGTSGWDEQFF
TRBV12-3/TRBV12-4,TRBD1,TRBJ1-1,CASRQGGNTEAFF
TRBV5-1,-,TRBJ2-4,CASSGGLGGVAKNIQYF
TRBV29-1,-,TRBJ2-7,CSVRGTLSSYEQYF
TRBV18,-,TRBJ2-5,CASSQNGGGETQYF
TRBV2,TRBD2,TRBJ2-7,CASLESLAGGPGEQYF
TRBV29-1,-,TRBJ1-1,CSVDPTGGAFF
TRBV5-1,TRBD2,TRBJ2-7,CASSLGLAGATYEQYF
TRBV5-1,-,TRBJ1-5,CASSGGPNQPQHF
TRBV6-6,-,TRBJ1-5,CASGLRVQEQTQHF